The clone carrying this T cell receptor beta chain has only one observation. Germline V gene sequence: CDR1 SGHTA, CDR2 FQGNSA. The V end lost 6 bases, the J end lost 8 bases, and 11 bases lay between the germline ends. The CDR3 sequence is 13 residues long. This entry comes from a study of Tregs in tolerant kidney transplant recipients. Mixed chimerism was transient after nonmyeloablative marrow transplants from related graft donors. Using immunoSEQ multiplex PCR, the repertoire was profiled, and TCRdb retains in-frame clones only, with some absent. In the table there are around 86,000 clones, about 91% of which are singletons.

Here the sequenced sample was CD4+ T cells from blood (PBMCs), taken 24 months after the transplant. The chain links TRBV7-2 to TRBJ1-6; D unresolved. This clonotype was sampled from a human patient who received a combined kidney and bone marrow transplant. These T cells may partly come from the graft donor. CDR3 loop: CASRKDTYSPLHF. CDR3 sequence (DNA): TGTGCCAGCAGAAAAGACACGTATTCACCCCTCCACTTT.